Given below is one T cell receptor beta chain in context. Its antigen is unidentified. The data originate from a study of cytomegalovirus exposure and HLA in healthy donors. Study summary: Assignment to the Caucasian-associated ancestry cluster applied to around four fifths of the approximately 420 genotyped donors.

The study ran its PCR with 60 Vbeta and 13 Jbeta primers. Data came from immunoSEQ multiplex PCR; TCRdb stores just in-frame clones and leaves some out. The sample lists about 170,000 clones, 55% to 65% occurring once. General study results and limits: Researchers reported from a later analysis that most CMV-associated TCR beta chains appeared HLA-restricted.

The sequenced sample was PBMCs. The receptor was derived from a man in his forties in good health and CMV-seronegative.

CDR3 DNA sequence: TGTGCCAGCAGATCCGGGACAGCCCGGGACCAGTACTTC. Amino acids: CASRSGTARDQYF. V is TRBV28 and J is TRBJ2-5, with 7 bases matching TRBD1. The ends lost 6 bases at V and 10 bases at J; junction bases unmatched: 11. The germline V gene encodes CDR1 MDHEN and CDR2 SYDVKM. CDR3 length: 13 residues.